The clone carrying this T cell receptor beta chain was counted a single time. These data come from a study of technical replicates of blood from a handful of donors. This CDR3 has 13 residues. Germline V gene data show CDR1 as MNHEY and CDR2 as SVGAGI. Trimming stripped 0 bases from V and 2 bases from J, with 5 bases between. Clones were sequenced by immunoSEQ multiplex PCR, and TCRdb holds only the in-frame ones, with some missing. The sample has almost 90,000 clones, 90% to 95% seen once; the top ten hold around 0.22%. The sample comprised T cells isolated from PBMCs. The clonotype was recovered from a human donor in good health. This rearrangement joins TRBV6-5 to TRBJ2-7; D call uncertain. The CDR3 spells CASSYSGPYEQYF. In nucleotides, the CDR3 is TGTGCCAGCAGTTACTCTGGGCCCTACGAGCAGTACTTC.